This TCR beta chain derives from a study of T cell responses to AZD1222 COVID-19 vaccine. Study outcomes and limitations: Spike-specific TCR breadth and depth both grew after two AZD1222 doses. Clonal diversity may have been underestimated in mostly white British donors.

Produced via immunoSEQ multiplex PCR; TCRdb's table is partial and in-frame only. The table lists some 180,000 clones, approximately 92% of them singletons. The CDR3 covers 16 residues. Germline V gene data show CDR1 as MNHEY and CDR2 as SVGEGT. V was clipped by 0 bases and J by 4 bases, with 12 bases between them. With regard to this clone: Its antigen is unidentified.

This specimen consisted of peripheral blood, obtained 28 days after the second dose of the MenACWY control vaccine. The source of this sequence is an adult who received the MenACWY meningococcal vaccine as a control. This sequence joins TRBV6-2 or TRBV6-3 and TRBJ2-2; TRBD2 is a possible D gene (5 bases). The CDR3 here is CASSYSPSSRTGELFF. CDR3 DNA: TGTGCCAGCAGTTACTCGCCTAGCTCGCGCACCGGGGAGCTGTTTTTT.